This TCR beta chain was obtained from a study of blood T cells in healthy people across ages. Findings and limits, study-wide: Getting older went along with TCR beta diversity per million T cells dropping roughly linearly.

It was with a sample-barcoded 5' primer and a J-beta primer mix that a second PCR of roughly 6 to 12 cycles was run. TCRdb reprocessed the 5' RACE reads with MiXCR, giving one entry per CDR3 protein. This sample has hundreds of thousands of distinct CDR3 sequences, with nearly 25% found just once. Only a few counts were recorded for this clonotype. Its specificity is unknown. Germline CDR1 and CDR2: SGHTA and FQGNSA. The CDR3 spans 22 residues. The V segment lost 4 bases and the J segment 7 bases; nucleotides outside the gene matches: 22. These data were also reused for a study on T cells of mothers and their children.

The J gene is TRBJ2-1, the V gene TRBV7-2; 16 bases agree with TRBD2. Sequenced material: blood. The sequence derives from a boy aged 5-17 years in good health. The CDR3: CASSYRSWPGLAGGHGWNEQFF. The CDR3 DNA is TGTGCCAGCAGCTACCGTAGCTGGCCGGGACTAGCGGGGGGGCATGGATGGAATGAGCAGTTCTTC.